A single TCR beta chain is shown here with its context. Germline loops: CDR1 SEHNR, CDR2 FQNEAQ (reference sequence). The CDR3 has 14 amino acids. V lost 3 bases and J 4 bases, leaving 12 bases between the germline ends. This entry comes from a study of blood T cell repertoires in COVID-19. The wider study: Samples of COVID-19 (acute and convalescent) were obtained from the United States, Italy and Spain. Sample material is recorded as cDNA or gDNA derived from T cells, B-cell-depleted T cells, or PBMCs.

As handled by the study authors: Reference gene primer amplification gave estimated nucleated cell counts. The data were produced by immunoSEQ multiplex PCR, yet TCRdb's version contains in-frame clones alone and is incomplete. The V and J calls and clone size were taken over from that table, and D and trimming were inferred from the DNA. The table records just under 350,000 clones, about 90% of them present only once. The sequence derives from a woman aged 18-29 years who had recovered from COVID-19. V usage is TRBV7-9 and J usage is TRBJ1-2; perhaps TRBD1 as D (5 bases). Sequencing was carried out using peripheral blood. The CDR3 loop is CASSFEQEPYGYTF. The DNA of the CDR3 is TGTGCCAGCAGCTTCGAACAGGAACCCTATGGCTACACCTTC.